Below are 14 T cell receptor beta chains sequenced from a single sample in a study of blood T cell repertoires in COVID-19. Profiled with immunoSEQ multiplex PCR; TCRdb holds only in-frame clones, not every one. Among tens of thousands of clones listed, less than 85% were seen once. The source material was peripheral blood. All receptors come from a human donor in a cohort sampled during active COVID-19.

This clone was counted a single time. The CDR3 loop is CASSSPGTGVQETQYF. DNA for the CDR3: TGTGCCAGCTCATCGCCCGGGACAGGTGTACAAGAGACCCAGTACTTC. The chain uses TRBV18 and TRBJ2-5; 8 nucleotides align to TRBD1. Germline V gives CDR1 KGHSH, CDR2 LQKENI. The CDR3 sequence is 16 residues long. V dropped 5 bases and J dropped 2; count of bases not matched to a gene: 10. The entire variable domain, with the rest obtained from reference TRBV18 and TRBJ2-5, is as follows: NAGVMQNPRHLVRRRGQEARLRCSPMKGHSHVYWYRQLPEEGLKFMVYLQKENIIDESGMPKERFSAEFPKEGPSILRIQQVVRGDSAAYFCASSSPGTGVQETQYFGPGTRLLVL.

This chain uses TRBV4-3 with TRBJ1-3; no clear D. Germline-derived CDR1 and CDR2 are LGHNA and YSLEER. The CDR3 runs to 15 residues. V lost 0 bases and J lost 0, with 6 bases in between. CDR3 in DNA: TGCGCCAGCAGCCAAGATGGGCACTCTGGAAACACCATATATTTT. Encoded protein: CASSQDGHSGNTIYF.

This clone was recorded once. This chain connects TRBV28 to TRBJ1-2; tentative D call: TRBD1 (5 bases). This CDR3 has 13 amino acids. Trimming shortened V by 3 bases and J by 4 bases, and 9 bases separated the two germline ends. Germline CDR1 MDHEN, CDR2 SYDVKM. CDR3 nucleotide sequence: TGTGCCAGCAGTTTGATGGGGCCCTATGGCTACACCTTC. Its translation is CASSLMGPYGYTF.

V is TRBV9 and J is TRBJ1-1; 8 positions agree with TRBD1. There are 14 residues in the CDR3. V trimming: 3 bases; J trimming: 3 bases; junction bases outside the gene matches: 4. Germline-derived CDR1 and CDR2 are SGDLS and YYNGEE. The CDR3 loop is CASSGQGWDTEAFF. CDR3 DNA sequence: TGTGCCAGCAGCGGACAGGGGTGGGACACTGAAGCTTTCTTT.

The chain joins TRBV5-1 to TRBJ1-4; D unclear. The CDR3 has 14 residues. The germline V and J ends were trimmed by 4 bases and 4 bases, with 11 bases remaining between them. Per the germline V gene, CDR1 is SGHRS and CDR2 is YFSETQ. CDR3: CASSTNGYNEKLFF. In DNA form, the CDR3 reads TGCGCCAGCAGCACGAACGGGTATAATGAAAAACTGTTTTTT.

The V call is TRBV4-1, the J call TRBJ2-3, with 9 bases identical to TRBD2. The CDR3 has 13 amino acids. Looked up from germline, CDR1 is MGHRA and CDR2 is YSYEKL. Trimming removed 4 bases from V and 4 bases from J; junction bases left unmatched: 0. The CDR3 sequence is CASSPSGADTQYF. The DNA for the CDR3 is TGCGCCAGCAGCCCTAGCGGGGCAGATACGCAGTATTTT.

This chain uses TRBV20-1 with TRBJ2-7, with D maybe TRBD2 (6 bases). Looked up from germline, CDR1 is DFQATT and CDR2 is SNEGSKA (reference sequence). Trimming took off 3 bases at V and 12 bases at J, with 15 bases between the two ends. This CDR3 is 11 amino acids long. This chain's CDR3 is CSASHDPGGYF. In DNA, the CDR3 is TGCAGTGCTAGTCACGACCCCGGGGGGTACTTC.

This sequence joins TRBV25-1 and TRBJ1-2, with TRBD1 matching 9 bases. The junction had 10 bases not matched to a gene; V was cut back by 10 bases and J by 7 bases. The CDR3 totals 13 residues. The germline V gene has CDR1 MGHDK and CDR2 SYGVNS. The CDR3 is CATSRQGGGGYTF. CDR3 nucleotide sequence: TGTGCCACGTCAAGACAGGGGGGAGGTGGCTACACCTTC.

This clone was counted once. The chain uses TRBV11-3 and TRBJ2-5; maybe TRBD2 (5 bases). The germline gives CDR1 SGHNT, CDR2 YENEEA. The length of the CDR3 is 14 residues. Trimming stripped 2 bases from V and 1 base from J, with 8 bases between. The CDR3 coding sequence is TGTGCCAGCAGCTTATTCGGAGGCCAAGAGACCCAGTACTTC. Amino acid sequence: CASSLFGGQETQYF.

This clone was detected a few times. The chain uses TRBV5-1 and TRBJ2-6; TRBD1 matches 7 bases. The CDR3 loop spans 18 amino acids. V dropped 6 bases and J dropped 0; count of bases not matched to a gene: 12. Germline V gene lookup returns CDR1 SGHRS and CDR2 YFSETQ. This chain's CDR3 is CASKLRQGLVSGANVLTF. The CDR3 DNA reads TGCGCCAGCAAATTACGACAGGGTTTAGTCTCTGGGGCCAACGTCCTGACTTTC.

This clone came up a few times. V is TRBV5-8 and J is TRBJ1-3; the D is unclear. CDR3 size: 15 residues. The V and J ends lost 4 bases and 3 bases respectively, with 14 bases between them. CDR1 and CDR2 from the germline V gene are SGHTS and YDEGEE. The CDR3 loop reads CASSRLSGGGNTIYF. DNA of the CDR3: TGTGCCAGCAGCCGTCTGTCCGGAGGTGGAAACACCATATATTTT.

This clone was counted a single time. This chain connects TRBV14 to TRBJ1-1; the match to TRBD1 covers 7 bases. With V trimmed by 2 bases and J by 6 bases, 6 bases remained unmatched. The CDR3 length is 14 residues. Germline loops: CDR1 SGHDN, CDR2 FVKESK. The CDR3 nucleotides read TGTGCCAGCAGCCAAAACAGGGGCGGCGCTGAAGCTTTCTTT. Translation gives CASSQNRGGAEAFF.

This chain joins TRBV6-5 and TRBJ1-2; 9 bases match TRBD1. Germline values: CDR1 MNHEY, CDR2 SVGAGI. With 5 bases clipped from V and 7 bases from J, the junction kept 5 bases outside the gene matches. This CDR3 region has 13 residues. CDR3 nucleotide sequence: TGTGCCAGCAGTACAGACAGGGGGGGTGGCTACACCTTC. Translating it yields CASSTDRGGGYTF.

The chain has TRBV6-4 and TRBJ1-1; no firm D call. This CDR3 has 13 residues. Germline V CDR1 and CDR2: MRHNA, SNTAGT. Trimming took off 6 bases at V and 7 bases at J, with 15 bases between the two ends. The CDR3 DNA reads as TGTGCCAGCAGACCCCACACAAGTCATGAAGCTTTCTTT. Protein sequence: CASRPHTSHEAFF.